This T cell receptor beta chain derives from a study of blood T cell repertoires in COVID-19. Study overall: Samples of COVID-19 (acute and convalescent) were obtained from the United States, Italy and Spain. The cDNA or gDNA used as material had been derived from T cells, B-cell-depleted T cells, or PBMCs.

Methods used by the authors: Researchers report that nucleated cell counts were estimated from reference gene primer amplification. Here immunoSEQ multiplex PCR was the method, and the copy in TCRdb shows in-frame clones only, minus some. V, J and clone size reflect that table, while D and trimming were determined from the DNA. The table has 150,000 to 200,000 clones, 70% to 90% seen once. Seattle patient enrollment occurred during active infection, with longitudinal follow-up thereafter. The clonotype comes from a woman aged 55-75 years with COVID-19, enrolled during active disease. Material: peripheral blood.

The CDR3 region is CATSRAPGQGGGYTF. The CDR3 DNA reads TGTGCCACCAGCAGAGCACCGGGACAGGGTGGCGGCTACACCTTC. V usage is TRBV15 and J usage is TRBJ1-2, with 9 positions matching TRBD1. The CDR3 is 15 amino acids. CDR1 LNHNV and CDR2 YYDKDF come from the germline V gene (reference sequence). The ends lost 1 base at V and 8 bases at J; junction bases unmatched: 8. Variable domain in full (rest from reference TRBV15 and TRBJ1-2): DAMVIQNPRYQVTQFGKPVTLSCSQTLNHNVMYWYQQKSSQAPKLLFHYYDKDFNNEADTPDNFQSRRPNTSFCFLDIRSPGLGDTAMYLCATSRAPGQGGGYTFGSGTRLTVV.